This T cell receptor (beta chain) originates from a study of cytomegalovirus exposure and HLA in healthy donors. The study's findings and limits: By a later analysis, the bulk of CMV-associated TCR beta chains appeared HLA-restricted.

Donors showed nominal health when sampled, although they likely had unrecorded immune exposures. As concerns this clone: Its antigen is currently unknown.

The CDR3 runs 17 residues. After removal of 6 bases from V and 7 bases from J, the junction contained 15 bases not matched to a gene. Germline values: CDR1 MDHEN, CDR2 SYDVKM. PCR used 60 Vbeta primers and 13 Jbeta primers. Assay: immunoSEQ multiplex PCR; the TCRdb copy retains only in-frame clones and omits some. Of around 180,000 clones in the sample, 80% were seen once. The receptor's source is a man aged 30 to 39 in good health and CMV-seropositive. Sequenced sample: PBMCs. This rearrangement joins TRBV28 to TRBJ2-2, with 9 positions matching TRBD2. Here the CDR3 DNA reads TGTGCCAGCAGACGCCCCGGTAGCGGGAGAAGGGACGGGGAGCTGTTTTTT. Its protein product is CASRRPGSGRRDGELFF.